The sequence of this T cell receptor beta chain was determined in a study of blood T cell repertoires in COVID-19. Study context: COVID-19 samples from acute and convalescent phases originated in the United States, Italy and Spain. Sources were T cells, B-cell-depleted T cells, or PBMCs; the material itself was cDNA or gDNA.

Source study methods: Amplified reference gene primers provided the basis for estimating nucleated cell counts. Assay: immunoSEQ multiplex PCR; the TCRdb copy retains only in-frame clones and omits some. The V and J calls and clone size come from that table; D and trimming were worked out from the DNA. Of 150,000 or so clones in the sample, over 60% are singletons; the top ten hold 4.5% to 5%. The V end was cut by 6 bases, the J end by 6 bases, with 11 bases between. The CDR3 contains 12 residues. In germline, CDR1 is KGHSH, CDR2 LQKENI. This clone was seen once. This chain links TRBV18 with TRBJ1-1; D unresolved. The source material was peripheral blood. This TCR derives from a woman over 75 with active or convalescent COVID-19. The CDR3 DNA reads TGTGCCAGCTCTACCGTGGGAGCTGAAGCTTTCTTT. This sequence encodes CASSTVGAEAFF.